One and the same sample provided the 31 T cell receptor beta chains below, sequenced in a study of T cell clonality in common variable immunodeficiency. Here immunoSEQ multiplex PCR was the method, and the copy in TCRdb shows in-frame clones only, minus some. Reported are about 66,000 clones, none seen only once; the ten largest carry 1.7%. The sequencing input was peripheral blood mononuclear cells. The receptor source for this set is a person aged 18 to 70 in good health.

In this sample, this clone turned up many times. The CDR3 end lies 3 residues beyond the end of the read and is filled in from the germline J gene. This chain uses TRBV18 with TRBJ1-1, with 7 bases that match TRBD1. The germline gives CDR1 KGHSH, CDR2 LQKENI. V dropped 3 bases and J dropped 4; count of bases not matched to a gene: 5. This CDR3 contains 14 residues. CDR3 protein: CASSPGQAGTEAFF. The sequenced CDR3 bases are TGTGCCAGCTCACCCGGACAGGCCGGCACTGAA.

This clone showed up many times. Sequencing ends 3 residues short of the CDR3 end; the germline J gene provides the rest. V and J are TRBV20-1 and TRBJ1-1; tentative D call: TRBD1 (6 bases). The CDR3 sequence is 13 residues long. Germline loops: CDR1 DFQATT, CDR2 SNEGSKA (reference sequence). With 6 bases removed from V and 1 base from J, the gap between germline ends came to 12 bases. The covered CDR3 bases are TGCAGTGCCTACGAAGGGGGGAACACTGAA. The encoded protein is CSAYEGGNTE. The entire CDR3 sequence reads CSAYEGGNTEAFF.

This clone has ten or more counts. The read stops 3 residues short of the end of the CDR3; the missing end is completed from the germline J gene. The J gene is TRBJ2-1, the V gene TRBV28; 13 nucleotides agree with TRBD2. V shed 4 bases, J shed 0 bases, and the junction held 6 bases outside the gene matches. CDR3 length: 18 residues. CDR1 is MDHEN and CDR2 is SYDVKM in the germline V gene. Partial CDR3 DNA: TGTGCCAGCAGTTCCCGGACTAGCGGGAGAGGCTCCTACAATGAG. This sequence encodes CASSSRTSGRGSYNE. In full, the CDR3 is CASSSRTSGRGSYNEQFF. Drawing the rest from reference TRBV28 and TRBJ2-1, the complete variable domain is DVKVTQSSRYLVKRTGEKVFLECVQDMDHENMFWYRQDPGLGLRLIYFSYDVKMKEKGDIPEGYSVSREKKERFSLILESASTNQTSMYLCASSSRTSGRGSYNEQFFGPGTRLTVL.

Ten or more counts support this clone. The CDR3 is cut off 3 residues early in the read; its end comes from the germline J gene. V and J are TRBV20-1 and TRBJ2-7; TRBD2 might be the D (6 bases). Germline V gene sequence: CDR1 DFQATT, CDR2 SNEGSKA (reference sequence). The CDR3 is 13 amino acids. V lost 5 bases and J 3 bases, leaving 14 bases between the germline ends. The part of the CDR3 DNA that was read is TGCAGTGCTGTCCGGGACGGGGGCTACGAG. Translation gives CSAVRDGGYE. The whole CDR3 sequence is CSAVRDGGYEQYF.

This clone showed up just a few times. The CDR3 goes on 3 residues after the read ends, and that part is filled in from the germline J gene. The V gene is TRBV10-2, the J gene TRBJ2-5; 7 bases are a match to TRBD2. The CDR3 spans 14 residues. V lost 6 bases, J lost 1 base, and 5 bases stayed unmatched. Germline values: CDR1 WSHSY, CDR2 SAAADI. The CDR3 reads CASSAREFQETQYF. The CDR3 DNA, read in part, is TGCGCCAGCAGCGCGCGGGAGTTCCAAGAGACC.

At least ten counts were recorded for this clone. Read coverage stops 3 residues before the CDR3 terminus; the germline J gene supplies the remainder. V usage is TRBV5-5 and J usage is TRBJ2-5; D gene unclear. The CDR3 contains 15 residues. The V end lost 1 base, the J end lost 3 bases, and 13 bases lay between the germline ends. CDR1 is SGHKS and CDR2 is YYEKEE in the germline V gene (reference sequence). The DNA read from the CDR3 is TGTGCCAGCAGCTTGATAAGGGCAGAAAAAGAGACC. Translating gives CASSLIRAEKET. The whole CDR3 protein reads CASSLIRAEKETQYF.

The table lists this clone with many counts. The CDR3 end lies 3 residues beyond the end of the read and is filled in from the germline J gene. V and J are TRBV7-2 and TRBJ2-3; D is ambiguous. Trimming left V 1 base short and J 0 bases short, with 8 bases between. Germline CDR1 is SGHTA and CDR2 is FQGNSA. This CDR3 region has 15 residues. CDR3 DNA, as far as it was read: TGTGCCAGCAGCTTAGTGGCAGGAAGCACAGATACG. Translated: CASSLVAGSTDT. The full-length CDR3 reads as CASSLVAGSTDTQYF.

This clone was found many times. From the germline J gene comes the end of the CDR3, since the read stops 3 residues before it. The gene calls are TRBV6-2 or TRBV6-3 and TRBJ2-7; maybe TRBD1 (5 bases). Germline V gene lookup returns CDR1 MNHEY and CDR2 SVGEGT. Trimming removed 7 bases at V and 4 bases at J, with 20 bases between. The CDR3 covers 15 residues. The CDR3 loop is CASTHRSPVTYEQYF. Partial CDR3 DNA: TGTGCCAGCACCCACAGGTCGCCGGTAACATACGAG.

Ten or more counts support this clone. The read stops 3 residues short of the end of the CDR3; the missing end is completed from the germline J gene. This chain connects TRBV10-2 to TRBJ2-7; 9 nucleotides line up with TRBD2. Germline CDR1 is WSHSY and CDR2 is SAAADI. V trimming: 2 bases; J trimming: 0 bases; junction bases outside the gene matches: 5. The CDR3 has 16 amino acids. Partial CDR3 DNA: TGCGCCAGCAGTGAGGGTTTAGCGGGGGACTCCTACGAG. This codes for CASSEGLAGDSYE. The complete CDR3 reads CASSEGLAGDSYEQYF.

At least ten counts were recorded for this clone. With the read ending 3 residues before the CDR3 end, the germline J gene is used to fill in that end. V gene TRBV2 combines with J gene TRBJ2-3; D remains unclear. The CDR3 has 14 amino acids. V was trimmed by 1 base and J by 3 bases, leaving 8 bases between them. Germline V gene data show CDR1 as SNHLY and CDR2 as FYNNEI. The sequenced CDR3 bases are TGTGCCAGCAGTGAAGGAACGCGAACAGATACG. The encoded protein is CASSEGTRTDT. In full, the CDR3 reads CASSEGTRTDTQYF.

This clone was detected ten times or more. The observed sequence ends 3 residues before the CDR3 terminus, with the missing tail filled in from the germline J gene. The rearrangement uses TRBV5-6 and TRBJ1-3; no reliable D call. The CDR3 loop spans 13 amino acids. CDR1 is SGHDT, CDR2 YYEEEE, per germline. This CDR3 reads CASREEGRRTIYF. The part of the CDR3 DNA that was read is TGTGCCAGCAGGGAGGAGGGTCGCAGGACC.

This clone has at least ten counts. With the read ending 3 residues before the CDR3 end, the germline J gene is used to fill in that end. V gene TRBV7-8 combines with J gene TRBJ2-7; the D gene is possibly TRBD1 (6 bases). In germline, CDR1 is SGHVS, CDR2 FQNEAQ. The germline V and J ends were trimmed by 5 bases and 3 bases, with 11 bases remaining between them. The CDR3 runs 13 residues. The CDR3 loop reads CASSPGQLYEQYF. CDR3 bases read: TGTGCCAGCAGCCCCGGACAGCTCTACGAG.

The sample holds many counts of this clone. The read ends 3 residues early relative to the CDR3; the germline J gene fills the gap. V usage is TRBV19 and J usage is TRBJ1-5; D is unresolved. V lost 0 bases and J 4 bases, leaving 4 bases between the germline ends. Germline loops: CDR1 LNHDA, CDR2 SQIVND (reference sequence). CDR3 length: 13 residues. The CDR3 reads CASSIERNQPQHF. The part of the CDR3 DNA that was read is TGTGCCAGTAGTATAGAAAGGAATCAGCCC. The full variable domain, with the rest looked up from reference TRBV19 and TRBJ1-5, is DGGITQSPKYLFRKEGQNVTLSCEQNLNHDAMYWYRQDPGQGLRLIYYSQIVNDFQKGDIAEGYSVSREKKESFPLTVTSAQKNPTAFYLCASSIERNQPQHFGDGTRLSIL.

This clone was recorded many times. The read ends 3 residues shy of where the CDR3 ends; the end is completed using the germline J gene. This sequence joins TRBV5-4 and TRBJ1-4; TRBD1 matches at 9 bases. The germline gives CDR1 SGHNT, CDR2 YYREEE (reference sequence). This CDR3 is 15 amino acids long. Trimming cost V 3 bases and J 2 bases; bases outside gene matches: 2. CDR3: CASSSGQGTNEKLFF. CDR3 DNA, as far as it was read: TGTGCCAGCAGCTCGGGACAGGGCACTAATGAAAAA.

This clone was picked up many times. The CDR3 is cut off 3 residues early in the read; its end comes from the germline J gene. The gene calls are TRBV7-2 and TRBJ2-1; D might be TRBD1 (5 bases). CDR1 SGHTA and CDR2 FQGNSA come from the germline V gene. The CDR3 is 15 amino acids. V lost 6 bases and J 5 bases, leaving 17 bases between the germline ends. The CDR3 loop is CASRFAGPINNEQFF. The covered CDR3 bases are TGTGCCAGCAGATTCGCAGGGCCTATCAACAATGAG.

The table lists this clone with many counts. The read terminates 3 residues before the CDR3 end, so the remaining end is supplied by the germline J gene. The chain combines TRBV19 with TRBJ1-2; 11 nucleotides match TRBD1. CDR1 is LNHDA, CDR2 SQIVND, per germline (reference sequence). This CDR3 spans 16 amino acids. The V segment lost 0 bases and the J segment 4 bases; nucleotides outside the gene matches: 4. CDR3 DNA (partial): TGTGCCAGTAGTATAGATCGGACAGGGGGCGGCTATGGC. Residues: CASSIDRTGGGYG. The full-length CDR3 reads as CASSIDRTGGGYGYTF.

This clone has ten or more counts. The CDR3 spells CASSEFASGLKRETQYF. Partial CDR3 DNA: TGTGCCAGCAGTGAATTTGCTAGCGGCCTAAAAAGAGAGACC. This sequence joins TRBV6-1 and TRBJ2-5, with 7 bases fitting TRBD2. The read falls 3 residues short of the CDR3 end, and the missing part is taken from the germline J gene. Germline CDR1 reads MNHNS; CDR2 reads SASEGT. V shed 2 bases, J shed 4 bases, and the junction held 13 bases outside the gene matches. The CDR3 is 17 residues long.

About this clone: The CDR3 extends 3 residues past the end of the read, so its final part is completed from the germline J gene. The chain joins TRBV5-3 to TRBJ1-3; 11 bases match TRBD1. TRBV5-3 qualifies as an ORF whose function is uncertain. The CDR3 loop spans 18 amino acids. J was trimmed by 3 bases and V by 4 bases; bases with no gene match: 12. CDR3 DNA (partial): TGTGCCAGAAGCCCACCACCCGGACAGGGGGCGGTTGGAAACACC. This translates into CARSPPPGQGAVGNT. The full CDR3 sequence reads CARSPPPGQGAVGNTIYF.

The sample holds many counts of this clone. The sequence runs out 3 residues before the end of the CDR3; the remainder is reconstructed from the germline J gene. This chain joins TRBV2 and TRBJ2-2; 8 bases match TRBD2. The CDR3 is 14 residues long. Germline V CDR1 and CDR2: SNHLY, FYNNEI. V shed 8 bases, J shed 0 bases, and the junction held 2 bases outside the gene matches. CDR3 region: CASRLATNTGELFF. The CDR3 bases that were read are TGTGCCAGCCGACTAGCGACGAACACCGGGGAG.

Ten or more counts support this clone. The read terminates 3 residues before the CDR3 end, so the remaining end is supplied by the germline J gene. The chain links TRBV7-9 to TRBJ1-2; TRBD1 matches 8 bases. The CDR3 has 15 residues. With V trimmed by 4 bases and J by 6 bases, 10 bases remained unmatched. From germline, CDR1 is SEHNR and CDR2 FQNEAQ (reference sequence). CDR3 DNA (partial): TGTGCCAGCAGCTCGACAGGGGAAGCAGCGGATGGC. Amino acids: CASSSTGEAADG. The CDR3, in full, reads CASSSTGEAADGYTF.

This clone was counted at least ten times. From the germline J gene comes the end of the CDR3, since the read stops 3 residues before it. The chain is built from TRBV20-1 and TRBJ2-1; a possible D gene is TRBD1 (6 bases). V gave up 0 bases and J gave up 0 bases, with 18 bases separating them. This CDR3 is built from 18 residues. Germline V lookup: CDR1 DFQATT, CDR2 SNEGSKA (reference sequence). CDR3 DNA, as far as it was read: TGCAGTGCTAGAGATCTAATGTTAGCAGGGGTCTCCTACAATGAG. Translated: CSARDLMLAGVSYNE. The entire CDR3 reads CSARDLMLAGVSYNEQFF.

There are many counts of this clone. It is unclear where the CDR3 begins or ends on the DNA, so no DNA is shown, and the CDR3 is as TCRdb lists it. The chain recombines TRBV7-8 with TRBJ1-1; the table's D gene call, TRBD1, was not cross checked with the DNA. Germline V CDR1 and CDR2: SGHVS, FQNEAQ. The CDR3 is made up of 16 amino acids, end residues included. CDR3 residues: CASSSTLGTGGTEAFF.

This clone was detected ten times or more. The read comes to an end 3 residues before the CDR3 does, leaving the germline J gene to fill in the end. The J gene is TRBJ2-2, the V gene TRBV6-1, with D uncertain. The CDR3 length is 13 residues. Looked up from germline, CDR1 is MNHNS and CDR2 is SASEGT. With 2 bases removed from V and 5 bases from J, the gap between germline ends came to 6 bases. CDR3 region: CASSEQDTGELFF. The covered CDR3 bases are TGTGCCAGCAGTGAACAGGATACCGGGGAG.

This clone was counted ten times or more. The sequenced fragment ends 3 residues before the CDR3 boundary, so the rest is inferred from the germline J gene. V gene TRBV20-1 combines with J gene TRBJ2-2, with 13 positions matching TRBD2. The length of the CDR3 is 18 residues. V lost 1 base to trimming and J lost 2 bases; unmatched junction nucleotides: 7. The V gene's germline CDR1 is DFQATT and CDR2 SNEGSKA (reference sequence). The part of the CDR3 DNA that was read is TGCAGTGCTAGAGTCATACTAGCGGGAGGGCGAAACACCGGGGAG. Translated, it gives CSARVILAGGRNTGE. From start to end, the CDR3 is CSARVILAGGRNTGELFF.

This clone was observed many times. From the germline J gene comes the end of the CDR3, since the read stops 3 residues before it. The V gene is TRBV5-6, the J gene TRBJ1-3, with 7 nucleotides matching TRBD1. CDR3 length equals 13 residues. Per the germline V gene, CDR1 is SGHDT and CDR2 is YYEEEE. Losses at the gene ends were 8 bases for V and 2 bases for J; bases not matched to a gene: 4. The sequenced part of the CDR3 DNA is TGTGCCAGTCGCAGGGGGACTGGAAACACC. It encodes CASRRGTGNT. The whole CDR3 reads CASRRGTGNTIYF.

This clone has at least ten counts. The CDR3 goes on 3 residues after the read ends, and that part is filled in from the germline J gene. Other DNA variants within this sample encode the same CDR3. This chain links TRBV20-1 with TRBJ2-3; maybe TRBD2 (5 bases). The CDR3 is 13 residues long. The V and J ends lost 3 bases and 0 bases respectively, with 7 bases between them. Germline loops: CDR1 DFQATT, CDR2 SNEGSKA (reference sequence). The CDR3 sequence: CSASGGSTDTQYF. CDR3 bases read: TGCAGTGCTAGTGGCGGGAGCACAGATACG.

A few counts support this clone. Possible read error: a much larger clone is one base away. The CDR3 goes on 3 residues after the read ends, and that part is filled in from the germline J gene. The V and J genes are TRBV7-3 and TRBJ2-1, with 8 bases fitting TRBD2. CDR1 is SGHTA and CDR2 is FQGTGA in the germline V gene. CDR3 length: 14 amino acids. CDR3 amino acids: CTSSQSGGRGEQFF. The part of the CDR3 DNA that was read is TGTACCAGCAGCCAGTCGGGGGGGCGTGGTGAG.

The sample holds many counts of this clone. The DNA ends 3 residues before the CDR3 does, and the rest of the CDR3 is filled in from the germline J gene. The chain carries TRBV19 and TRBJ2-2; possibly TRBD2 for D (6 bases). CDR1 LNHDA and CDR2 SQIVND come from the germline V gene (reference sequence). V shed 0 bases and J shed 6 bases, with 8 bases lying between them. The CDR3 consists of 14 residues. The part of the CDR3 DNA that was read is TGTGCCAGTAGTATAGATCGCGGGGCCGGGGAG. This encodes CASSIDRGAGE. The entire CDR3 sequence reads CASSIDRGAGELFF.

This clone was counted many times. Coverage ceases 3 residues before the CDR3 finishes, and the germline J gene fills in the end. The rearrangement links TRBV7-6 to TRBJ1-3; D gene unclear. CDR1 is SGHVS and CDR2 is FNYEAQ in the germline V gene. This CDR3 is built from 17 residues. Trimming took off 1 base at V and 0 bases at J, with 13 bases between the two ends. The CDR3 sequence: CASSLETPGNSGNTIYF. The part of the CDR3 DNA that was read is TGTGCCAGCAGCTTAGAGACTCCGGGGAACTCTGGAAACACC.

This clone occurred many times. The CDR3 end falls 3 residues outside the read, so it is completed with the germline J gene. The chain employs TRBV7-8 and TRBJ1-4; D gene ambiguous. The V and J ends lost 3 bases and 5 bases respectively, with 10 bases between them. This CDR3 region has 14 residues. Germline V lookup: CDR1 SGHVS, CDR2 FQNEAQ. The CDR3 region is CASSFLGLNEKLFF. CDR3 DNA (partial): TGTGCCAGCAGCTTCCTCGGACTGAATGAAAAA. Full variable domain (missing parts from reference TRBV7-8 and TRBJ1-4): GAGVSQSPRYKVAKRGQDVALRCDPISGHVSLFWYQQALGQGPEFLTYFQNEAQLDKSGLPSDRFFAERPEGSVSTLKIQRTQQEDSAVYLCASSFLGLNEKLFFGSGTQLSVL.

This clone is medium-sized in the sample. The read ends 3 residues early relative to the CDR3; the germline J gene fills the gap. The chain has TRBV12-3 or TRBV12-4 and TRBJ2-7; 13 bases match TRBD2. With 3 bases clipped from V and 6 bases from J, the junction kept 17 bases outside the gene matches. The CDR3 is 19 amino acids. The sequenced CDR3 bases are TGTGCCAGCAGTTTCATCCCTTTATCCGGGACTAGCGGGACATTCGAG. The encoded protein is CASSFIPLSGTSGTFE. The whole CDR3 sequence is CASSFIPLSGTSGTFEQYF.